This T cell receptor beta chain came from a study of T cell responses to AZD1222 COVID-19 vaccine (dated by TCRdb to the early 2020s). Concerning the study at large: AZD1222 recipients with second doses at about 4 weeks or about 12 weeks were pooled, because spike-specific TCR depth and breadth did not differ between schedules. A total of about 250 trial participants underwent TCR sequencing, of whom 200 to 220 had received two doses of AZD1222 and about 25 had received two doses of the MenACWY control vaccine. Enrollment into the trials was organized by age into subgroups of 18-55, 56-69 and 70-plus years, and those subgroups contained roughly 150, 30 and 60 TCR-sequenced participants, respectively. Findings and caveats that apply to the study as a whole: Because no day 14 peak-response samples were available, the repertoires could be characterized only after the peak T cell response. After two AZD1222 doses, both the breadth and the depth of spike-specific TCRs were significantly higher than at day 0 and than in MenACWY recipients. Participants were mostly white British, with more females than males. The authors suggested clonal diversity may have been underestimated. In the small 56-69-year group, the increase in depth fell short of significance, most likely because of low power. The vaccine-associated CD4 TCRs covered the entire spike protein, and the dominant responses fell in regions 160-218 and 743-854. Nearly half of unique spike-specific TCRs reportedly recognized epitopes outside regions mutated in the B.1.351 and B.1.1.7 variants. Conclusions about previously exposed vaccinees were limited because only five to seven AZD1222 recipients were SARS-CoV-2 seropositive at baseline.

The germline V gene (reference sequence) gives CDR1 as SEHNR and CDR2 as FQNEAQ. Including the terminal cysteine and phenylalanine, the CDR3 comprises 16 residues. The CDR3 DNA has 48 bases and is translated from base 1. The V end loses 2 bases and the J end loses 2 bases, and a stretch of 16 bases separates them. Turning to this clone: Its antigen target is currently unknown. Qualities for individual bases were not recorded, and no much larger clone is one base off.

According to the study, the label for this sample's time point signals: baseline before first vaccination. Vaccinee samples came from UK trials COV001 and COV002, including a single-blind randomized controlled phase 2/3 trial of AZD1222 (ChAdOx1 nCoV-19) in healthy adults. For TCRbeta chain sequencing, PBMC samples were collected from trial participants at day 0 and at day 28 after the second dose. The CDR3 regions of human TCRbeta chains were analyzed by immunosequencing. For the original study's pipeline: Repertoire TCRs were matched against a reference library of SARS-CoV-2-specific TCRs generated with the MIRA antigen-specificity platform. Breadth was defined as the fraction of unique TCRs that were SARS-CoV-2-associated, and depth was defined as the fraction of total T cells that were SARS-CoV-2-associated. Using the MIRA data, each spike-specific TCR was mapped to the spike region that the TCR reacts to and placed in a CD4 or CD8 class. Log10-transformed breadth and depth values were compared by one-way ANOVA with Sidak's multiple comparisons tests. TCRdb limited this immuneACCESS table to in-frame rearrangements with V and J called. A share of clones is missing; checked studies link under half to unresolved V genes, and the rest is unexplained. Clonal size and the V and J genes are those of that table, whereas D and trimming came from the DNA. The table for this sample lists about 140,000 clones; more than 80% of them were counted only once. The ten largest make up 2.5% to 3% of the sample.

The rearrangement joined TRBV7-9 to TRBJ2-7; a weak D assignment points to TRBD2 (6 bases agree). The sequencing here drew on peripheral blood, taken on day 0 of AZD1222 vaccination. The source is an adult in good health. The CDR3 in this case is CASSLSIGGTAYEQYF. The nucleotides read TGTGCCAGCAGCTTATCTATCGGCGGGACGGCCTACGAGCAGTACTTC.